What follows are 23 T cell receptor beta chains derived from one specimen sequenced in a study of OX40 agonist ivuxolimab in advanced cancers. Assay: immunoSEQ multiplex PCR; the TCRdb copy retains only in-frame clones and omits some. The table shows roughly 60,000 clones, with around 87% occurring only once. This specimen consisted of CD4+ or CD8+ T cells sorted from blood, obtained in a trial of the OX40 agonist ivuxolimab. The receptors were gathered from an adult with an advanced solid tumor such as melanoma, head and neck, liver or kidney cancer.

The V and J genes are TRBV5-4 and TRBJ2-5; no clear D gene. CDR1 is SGHNT and CDR2 is YYREEE in the germline V gene (reference sequence). The CDR3 runs 13 residues. V was trimmed by 6 bases and J by 5 bases, leaving 14 bases between them. DNA for the CDR3: TGTGCCAGCACCACTCTCGGCCTTGAGACCCAGTACTTC. It encodes CASTTLGLETQYF.

This chain links TRBV29-1 with TRBJ2-2; TRBD1 agrees at 8 bases. CDR3 size: 16 residues. Trimming removed 4 bases from V and 5 bases from J; junction bases left unmatched: 12. Looked up from germline, CDR1 is SQVTM and CDR2 is ANQGSEA. The CDR3 region has the DNA TGCAGCGTTGTTCTACCCTCCGGGACAGGAACCGGGGAGCTGTTTTTT. The encoded protein is CSVVLPSGTGTGELFF.

This clone showed up just once. The chain has TRBV5-6 and TRBJ2-7; possibly TRBD2 for D (5 bases). This CDR3 has 14 amino acids. Deletions cut 4 bases from V and 1 base from J, with 12 bases between. Germline assignment: CDR1 SGHDT and CDR2 YYEEEE. The CDR3 is CASSAVSVSYEQYF. In nucleotides, the CDR3 is TGTGCCAGCAGCGCAGTTAGCGTGTCCTACGAGCAGTACTTC.

V and J are TRBV6-5 and TRBJ1-2, with D tentatively TRBD1 (5 bases). Trimming shortened V by 11 bases and J by 6 bases, and 10 bases separated the two germline ends. The V gene's germline CDR1 is MNHEY and CDR2 SVGAGI. This CDR3 comprises 10 residues. DNA for the CDR3: TGTGCCGCGGGGCGCGATGGCTACACCTTC. Translating gives CAAGRDGYTF.

This chain links TRBV7-2 with TRBJ1-6; D gene unclear. CDR1 SGHTA and CDR2 FQGNSA come from the germline V gene. The CDR3 consists of 13 residues. V gave up 5 bases and J gave up 8 bases, with 10 bases separating them. The CDR3: CASSGRVDSPLHF. DNA of the CDR3: TGTGCCAGCAGCGGTCGGGTGGATTCACCCCTCCACTTT.

The V and J genes are TRBV7-8 and TRBJ1-1; 7 nucleotides agree with TRBD1. The CDR3 length is 14 residues. V lost 5 bases to trimming and J lost 5 bases; unmatched junction nucleotides: 8. Germline CDR1 is SGHVS and CDR2 is FQNEAQ. The CDR3 region is CASSRGGGRTEAFF. The CDR3 region has the DNA TGTGCCAGCAGCCGGGGAGGGGGCCGGACTGAAGCTTTCTTT.

This sequence joins TRBV4-1 and TRBJ2-3; D uncertain. V gave up 1 base and J gave up 4 bases, with 6 bases separating them. The V gene's germline CDR1 is MGHRA and CDR2 YSYEKL. The CDR3 sequence is 13 residues long. The CDR3 nucleotides are TGCGCCAGCAGCCAAGGCCCGGCAGATACGCAGTATTTT. Its protein product is CASSQGPADTQYF.

The chain carries TRBV1 and TRBJ1-1. TRBV1 represents a pseudogene. This CDR3 has 15 residues. CDR3 nucleotides: TGCACCAGCAGCCAGTCGAGGGGCGCCTGCACTGAAGCTTTCTTT. Amino acids: CTSSQSRGACTEAFF.

V usage is TRBV14 and J usage is TRBJ2-3; D assignment may be TRBD1 or TRBD2 (5 bases each). The V gene's germline CDR1 is SGHDN and CDR2 FVKESK. The CDR3 contains 12 residues. Trimming left V 3 bases short and J 14 bases short, with 15 bases between. CDR3 region: CASSHVSGHRYF. The CDR3, as DNA: TGTGCCAGCAGCCATGTTTCGGGGCATAGGTATTTT.

The chain uses TRBV4-1 and TRBJ1-5, with no clear D. The V end lost 1 base, the J end lost 0 bases, and 13 bases lay between the germline ends. This CDR3 is built from 17 residues. Germline V gene lookup returns CDR1 MGHRA and CDR2 YSYEKL. As DNA, the CDR3 is TGCGCCAGCAGCCAAGGTGTAGGGTTTTCTAGCAATCAGCCCCAGCATTTT. Its translation is CASSQGVGFSSNQPQHF.

This chain's CDR3 is CAISDILGTSNEKLFF. The CDR3 DNA is TGTGCCATCAGTGACATTTTAGGGACGTCTAATGAAAAACTGTTTTTT. The rearrangement links TRBV10-3 to TRBJ1-4, with D possibly being TRBD1 (5 bases). This CDR3 spans 16 amino acids. Germline V gene data show CDR1 as ENHRY and CDR2 as SYGVKD. V lost 3 bases to trimming and J lost 3 bases, with 14 bases between them.

The rearrangement links TRBV30 to TRBJ1-2; D gene unclear. The CDR3 is 13 amino acids. Trimming shortened V by 1 base and J by 4 bases, and 10 bases separated the two germline ends. CDR1 is GTSNPN, CDR2 SVGIG, per germline (reference sequence). The CDR3 DNA sequence: TGTGCCTGGAGTGCGCTGGGGAGCTATGGCTACACCTTC. Its protein product is CAWSALGSYGYTF. The complete variable domain, with remaining parts taken from reference TRBV30 and TRBJ1-2, reads SQTIHQWPATLVQPVGSPLSLECTVEGTSNPNLYWYRQAAGRGLQLLFYSVGIGQISSEVPQNLSASRPQDRQFILSSKKLLLSDSGFYLCAWSALGSYGYTFGSGTRLTVV.

The chain carries TRBV4-2 and TRBJ1-2; possibly TRBD1 for D (6 bases). Germline V lookup: CDR1 LGHNA, CDR2 YNFKEQ. Trimming pared 0 bases from V and 4 bases from J, leaving 15 bases between. The CDR3 is 16 amino acids. Here the CDR3 reads CASSQDQGKVGYGYTF. As DNA, the CDR3 is TGTGCCAGCAGCCAAGACCAGGGGAAGGTGGGCTATGGCTACACCTTC.

V and J are TRBV27 and TRBJ1-1, with 9 bases lining up with TRBD1. The CDR3 runs to 15 residues. Germline V lookup: CDR1 MNHEY, CDR2 SMNVEV (reference sequence). V lost 5 bases and J lost 3; bases outside the gene matches: 7. The CDR3 sequence: CASSRTGVGYTEAFF. CDR3 DNA: TGTGCCAGCAGTAGGACAGGGGTCGGGTACACTGAAGCTTTCTTT.

The chain couples TRBV5-1 to TRBJ2-1, with D tentatively TRBD1 (6 bases). This CDR3 has 14 residues. Germline V CDR1 and CDR2: SGHRS, YFSETQ. The V and J ends lost 5 bases and 4 bases respectively, with 13 bases between them. CDR3 nucleotides: TGCGCCAGCAGTATAGGACAGAGTTACAATGAGCAGTTCTTC. It is translated as CASSIGQSYNEQFF.

The rearrangement uses TRBV5-4 and TRBJ2-2, with D tentatively TRBD2 (5 bases). This CDR3 contains 17 residues. Per the germline V gene, CDR1 is SGHNT and CDR2 is YYREEE (reference sequence). V was shortened by 0 bases and J by 4 bases, with 16 bases between the two germline ends. CDR3 protein: CASSLGTMPRGTGELFF. CDR3 nucleotide sequence: TGTGCCAGCAGCTTGGGAACTATGCCCCGGGGCACCGGGGAGCTGTTTTTT.

The chain employs TRBV29-1 and TRBJ1-6, with D maybe TRBD1 (5 bases). This CDR3 comprises 13 residues. Per the germline V gene, CDR1 is SQVTM and CDR2 is ANQGSEA. Trimming left V 5 bases short and J 7 bases short, with 12 bases between. CDR3 in DNA: TGCAGCGTTTCCAAGGGGTTAAATTCACCCCTCCACTTT. Encoded protein: CSVSKGLNSPLHF.

This clone showed up just once. The CDR3 is CASSLVETQYF. In DNA form, the CDR3 reads TGTGCCAGCAGCTTAGTGGAGACCCAGTACTTC. V gene TRBV7-9 combines with J gene TRBJ2-5; D not resolved. Deletions cut 1 base from V and 5 bases from J, with 2 bases between. From germline, CDR1 is SEHNR and CDR2 FQNEAQ (reference sequence). The CDR3 is 11 residues long.

J is TRBJ1-4 and V is TRBV7-2, with 8 bases that match TRBD1. The junction had 8 bases not matched to a gene; V was cut back by 6 bases and J by 8 bases. In germline, CDR1 is SGHTA, CDR2 FQGNSA. CDR3 length: 14 residues. The CDR3 sequence is CASRPGQGREKLFF. CDR3 nucleotides: TGTGCCAGCAGGCCTGGACAGGGAAGGGAAAAACTGTTTTTT.

The J gene is TRBJ2-7, the V gene TRBV19; 14 bases map to TRBD2. There are 15 residues in the CDR3. Trimming cost V 3 bases and J 5 bases; bases outside gene matches: 3. Germline V gene lookup returns CDR1 LNHDA and CDR2 SQIVND (reference sequence). CDR3 nucleotide sequence: TGTGCCAGTAGTATTAAGGGACTAGCGGGAGACGAGCAGTACTTC. Encoded protein: CASSIKGLAGDEQYF.

The rearrangement links TRBV18 to TRBJ1-2; perhaps TRBD1 as D (6 bases). The CDR3 consists of 13 residues. Deletions cut 4 bases from V and 7 bases from J, with 13 bases between. From germline, CDR1 is KGHSH and CDR2 LQKENI. CDR3 sequence: CASSQKTGFGYTF. CDR3 coding DNA: TGTGCCAGCTCACAAAAAACAGGGTTTGGCTACACCTTC.

The chain uses TRBV6-1 and TRBJ1-2, with D unresolved. V was shortened by 2 bases and J by 9 bases, with 13 bases between the two germline ends. Germline CDR1 and CDR2: MNHNS and SASEGT. The CDR3 covers 13 residues. The CDR3 here is CASSELHRESYTF. DNA of the CDR3: TGTGCCAGCAGTGAACTTCACAGAGAGAGCTACACCTTC.

Points on this clone: The same CDR3 also results from other DNA sequences found in this sample. The chain carries TRBV7-2 and TRBJ2-7; possibly TRBD2 for D (6 bases). The germline V gene has CDR1 SGHTA and CDR2 FQGNSA. This CDR3 region has 14 residues. Between the trimmed V and J ends, which lost 0 bases and 4 bases, there was a span of 10 bases. The CDR3 protein is CASSLAGGLYEQYF. The CDR3 DNA reads TGTGCCAGCAGCTTAGCGGGAGGACTTTACGAGCAGTACTTC.